This record looks at one T cell receptor (beta chain) sequence and its context. Its antigen is still unknown. The sample originates from a study of blood T cells in healthy people across ages. As for the study in general: Per every two T cells, about one barcoded beta molecule was captured by template switching.

Findings of the study overall: A conclusive naive versus antigen-experienced comparison was prevented by the unsorted PBMCs. Per million T cells, TCR beta diversity dropped about linearly as age rose. One million T cells yielded diversity estimates that were considered underestimates.

Combining a sample-barcoded 5' primer with a J-beta primer mix, a second PCR ran for about 7 to 11 cycles. MiXCR was run by TCRdb on the 5' RACE reads, yielding one entry per CDR3 protein. The sample lists around 870,000 distinct CDR3 sequences, around 28% occurring once. Germline values: CDR1 LGHDT, CDR2 YNNKEL (reference sequence). The trim removed 4 bases at V and 6 bases at J, leaving 12 bases unmatched. This CDR3 is built from 18 residues. This sequence was found in a woman aged 80 or over in good health. Sequencing used blood. The chain employs TRBV3-1 and TRBJ2-3; TRBD2 matches 14 bases. This CDR3 reads CASSPLPGLAGAGDTQYF. The CDR3, as DNA: TGTGCCAGCAGCCCCCTACCGGGACTAGCGGGAGCAGGTGATACGCAGTATTTT.